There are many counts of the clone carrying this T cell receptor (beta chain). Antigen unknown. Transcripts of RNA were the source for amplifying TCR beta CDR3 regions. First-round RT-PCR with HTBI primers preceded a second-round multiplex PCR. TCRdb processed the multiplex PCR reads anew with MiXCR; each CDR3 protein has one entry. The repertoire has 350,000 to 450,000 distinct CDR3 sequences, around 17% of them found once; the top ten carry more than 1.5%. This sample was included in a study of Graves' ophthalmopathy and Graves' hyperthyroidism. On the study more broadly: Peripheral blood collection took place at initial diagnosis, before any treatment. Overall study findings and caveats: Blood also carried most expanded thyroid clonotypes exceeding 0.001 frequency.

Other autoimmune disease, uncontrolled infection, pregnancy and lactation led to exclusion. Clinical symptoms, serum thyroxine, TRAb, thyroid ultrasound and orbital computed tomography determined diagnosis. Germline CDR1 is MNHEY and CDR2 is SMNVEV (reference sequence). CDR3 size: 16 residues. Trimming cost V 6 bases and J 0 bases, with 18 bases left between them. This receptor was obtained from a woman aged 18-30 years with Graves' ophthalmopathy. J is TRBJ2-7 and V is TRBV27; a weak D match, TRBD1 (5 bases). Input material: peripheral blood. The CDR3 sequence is CASRISGTGSSYEQYF. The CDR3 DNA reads TGTGCCAGCAGAATATCCGGAACAGGTAGCTCCTACGAGCAGTACTTC.